This T cell receptor (beta chain) emerged from a study of monozygotic twins with inflammatory bowel disease. CDR3 length: 16 residues. Germline V gene lookup returns CDR1 SQVTM and CDR2 ANQGSEA. Investigators pulled total RNA out of whole blood and did not sort T cells. TCRdb reanalyzed the 5' RACE reads and collapses them to one entry per CDR3 protein, without DNA. The table lists approximately 420,000 distinct CDR3 sequences, with 2% to 2.5% in the top ten. The gene calls are TRBV29-1 and TRBJ2-6; the TCRdb call, TRBD1, lacks DNA for checking. Source material: blood. This receptor was taken from a human donor with ulcerative colitis or Crohn's disease, or a healthy co-twin of an affected twin (not recorded which). The CDR3 loop reads CSVRDRGSSGANVLTF.